A selection of T cell receptor beta chains follows, all from one sample in a study of CD8 T cells in ankylosing spondylitis. TCRdb independently ran MiXCR on the 5' RACE reads; one entry per CDR3 protein. The sample holds some 250,000 distinct CDR3 sequences, roughly a quarter seen once. The specimen sequenced was blood, either unsorted or a sorted T cell fraction (not recorded which). Every receptor here comes from a male donor with ankylosing spondylitis or in good health (not recorded which). The CDR3 runs from the conserved cysteine through the conserved F or W. Each record gives: J gene, clone size, V gene, D gene, CDR3 protein, CDR3 DNA. The D gene is left open where the match is weak. Only part of the rows carry a size: once, few, many, or a class if the clone is expanded.

j_gene: TRBJ2-7
abundance: once
v_gene: TRBV4-2
d_gene: TRBD2
CDR3aa: CASSPSSSGGYEQYF
CDR3nt: TGTGCCAGCAGCCCATCCTCTAGCGGGGGATACGAGCAGTACTTC

j_gene: TRBJ2-2
abundance: few
v_gene: TRBV3-1
d_gene: .
CDR3aa: CASSHGRGRTGELFF
CDR3nt: TGTGCCAGCAGCCATGGCAGGGGTCGCACCGGGGAGCTGTTTTTT

j_gene: TRBJ2-4
abundance: few
v_gene: TRBV12-3/TRBV12-4
d_gene: .
CDR3aa: CASTLGGGNNIQYF
CDR3nt: TGTGCCAGCACCCTCGGTGGGGGGAATAACATTCAGTACTTC

j_gene: TRBJ2-3
abundance: .
v_gene: TRBV24-1
d_gene: TRBD1
CDR3aa: CATSDRTGVDTDTQYF
CDR3nt: TGTGCCACCAGTGATCGGACAGGGGTTGACACAGATACGCAGTATTTT

j_gene: TRBJ2-7
abundance: .
v_gene: TRBV24-1
d_gene: .
CDR3aa: CATSDPDSYEQYF
CDR3nt: TGTGCCACCAGTGACCCGGACAGCTACGAGCAGTACTTC

j_gene: TRBJ1-1
abundance: many
v_gene: TRBV7-9
d_gene: .
CDR3aa: CASSFDFMNTEAFF
CDR3nt: TGTGCCAGCAGCTTTGATTTCATGAACACTGAAGCTTTCTTT

j_gene: TRBJ2-5
abundance: .
v_gene: TRBV12-3/TRBV12-4
d_gene: TRBD1
CDR3aa: CASRLGTEETQYF
CDR3nt: TGTGCCAGCAGGTTAGGGACAGAAGAGACCCAGTACTTC

j_gene: TRBJ2-5
abundance: .
v_gene: TRBV6-5
d_gene: .
CDR3aa: CASSYSTGGPRAQYF
CDR3nt: TGTGCCAGCAGTTACTCGACCGGGGGGCCGAGGGCCCAGTACTTC

j_gene: TRBJ2-7
abundance: many
v_gene: TRBV6-1
d_gene: .
CDR3aa: CASTHRDAGEQYF
CDR3nt: TGTGCCAGCACCCACAGGGACGCGGGCGAGCAGTACTTC

j_gene: TRBJ2-5
abundance: .
v_gene: TRBV20-1
d_gene: TRBD1
CDR3aa: CSARDIQGAETQYF
CDR3nt: TGCAGTGCTAGAGATATACAGGGGGCAGAGACCCAGTACTTC

j_gene: TRBJ2-4
abundance: .
v_gene: TRBV5-6
d_gene: .
CDR3aa: CASSSRGTDLAKNIQYF
CDR3nt: TGTGCCAGCAGCTCGCGTGGGACTGACCTAGCCAAAAACATTCAGTACTTC

j_gene: TRBJ2-3
abundance: .
v_gene: TRBV21-1
d_gene: .
CDR3aa: CASSKVQGTDTQYF
CDR3nt: TGTGCCAGCAGCAAAGTCCAGGGCACAGATACGCAGTATTTT

j_gene: TRBJ2-5
abundance: few
v_gene: TRBV2
d_gene: .
CDR3aa: CASSATGPGPKTQYF
CDR3nt: TGTGCCAGCAGCGCAACGGGACCGGGGCCCAAGACCCAGTACTTC

j_gene: TRBJ2-7
abundance: few
v_gene: TRBV5-6
d_gene: TRBD1
CDR3aa: CASSRDRASYEQYF
CDR3nt: TGTGCCAGCAGCCGGGACAGGGCCTCCTACGAGCAGTACTTC

j_gene: TRBJ2-3
abundance: few
v_gene: TRBV7-9
d_gene: .
CDR3aa: CASSTSGTSATDTQYF
CDR3nt: TGTGCCAGCAGCACCTCCGGGACTTCAGCGACGGATACGCAGTATTTT

j_gene: TRBJ2-1
abundance: few
v_gene: TRBV5-5
d_gene: .
CDR3aa: CASSLGPSYNEQFF
CDR3nt: TGTGCCAGCAGCTTGGGGCCATCCTACAATGAGCAGTTCTTC

j_gene: TRBJ2-3
abundance: many
v_gene: TRBV10-3
d_gene: TRBD2
CDR3aa: CAISDRGGRGTDTQYF
CDR3nt: TGTGCCATCAGTGACCGGGGGGGCCGGGGCACAGATACGCAGTATTTT

j_gene: TRBJ2-1
abundance: .
v_gene: TRBV20-1
d_gene: .
CDR3aa: CSARKGQDQWGQFF
CDR3nt: TGCAGTGCTAGAAAAGGACAAGACCAATGGGGGCAGTTCTTC

j_gene: TRBJ2-1
abundance: many
v_gene: TRBV20-1
d_gene: .
CDR3aa: CSARWGPEQFF
CDR3nt: TGCAGTGCTAGGTGGGGTCCTGAGCAGTTCTTC

j_gene: TRBJ2-3
abundance: many
v_gene: TRBV12-3/TRBV12-4
d_gene: .
CDR3aa: CASIPPGPVRDTQYF
CDR3nt: TGTGCCAGCATCCCCCCGGGTCCCGTTAGGGATACGCAGTATTTT

j_gene: TRBJ2-1
abundance: .
v_gene: TRBV4-2
d_gene: .
CDR3aa: CASSQDLLSSYNEQFF
CDR3nt: TGTGCCAGCAGCCAAGATCTACTGAGCTCCTACAATGAGCAGTTCTTC

j_gene: TRBJ1-1
abundance: .
v_gene: TRBV29-1
d_gene: .
CDR3aa: CSVTGAVEAFF
CDR3nt: TGCAGCGTTACGGGGGCGGTTGAAGCTTTCTTT

j_gene: TRBJ1-1
abundance: few
v_gene: TRBV20-1
d_gene: .
CDR3aa: CSAREAPMNTEAFF
CDR3nt: TGCAGTGCTAGAGAGGCCCCCATGAACACTGAAGCTTTCTTT

j_gene: TRBJ2-1
abundance: many
v_gene: TRBV20-1
d_gene: TRBD2
CDR3aa: CSAGRRGGGAGDEQFF
CDR3nt: TGCAGTGCTGGACGCCGGGGCGGGGGGGCCGGCGATGAGCAGTTCTTC

j_gene: TRBJ2-2
abundance: .
v_gene: TRBV5-4
d_gene: TRBD1
CDR3aa: CASSRDRALTGELFF
CDR3nt: TGTGCCAGCAGCCGGGACAGGGCACTCACCGGGGAGCTGTTTTTT

j_gene: TRBJ2-7
abundance: many
v_gene: TRBV14
d_gene: .
CDR3aa: CASSPGYGHEQYF
CDR3nt: TGTGCCAGCAGCCCCGGGTATGGCCACGAGCAGTACTTC

j_gene: TRBJ1-1
abundance: few
v_gene: TRBV12-3/TRBV12-4
d_gene: .
CDR3aa: CASSFGRVAEAFF
CDR3nt: TGTGCCAGCAGTTTTGGCAGGGTCGCTGAAGCTTTCTTT

j_gene: TRBJ1-1
abundance: many
v_gene: TRBV29-1
d_gene: TRBD1
CDR3aa: CSVPGQGIAEAFF
CDR3nt: TGCAGCGTCCCGGGACAGGGTATAGCTGAAGCTTTCTTT

j_gene: TRBJ2-1
abundance: few
v_gene: TRBV2
d_gene: .
CDR3aa: CASTLRTSYNEQFF
CDR3nt: TGTGCCAGCACTTTGCGCACCTCCTACAATGAGCAGTTCTTC

j_gene: TRBJ1-1
abundance: few
v_gene: TRBV29-1
d_gene: .
CDR3aa: CSVARENTEAFF
CDR3nt: TGCAGCGTAGCCAGGGAGAACACTGAAGCTTTCTTT

j_gene: TRBJ1-2
abundance: .
v_gene: TRBV10-3
d_gene: .
CDR3aa: CAISPDTFNYGYTF
CDR3nt: TGTGCCATCAGTCCGGACACATTTAACTATGGCTACACCTTC

j_gene: TRBJ1-1
abundance: many
v_gene: TRBV29-1
d_gene: TRBD1
CDR3aa: CSVDFVDRPLNTEAFF
CDR3nt: TGCAGCGTTGACTTTGTGGACAGGCCATTAAACACTGAAGCTTTCTTT

j_gene: TRBJ2-7
abundance: many
v_gene: TRBV10-3
d_gene: .
CDR3aa: CAISESWQGDSYEQYF
CDR3nt: TGTGCCATCAGTGAGTCGTGGCAGGGTGACTCCTACGAGCAGTACTTC

j_gene: TRBJ2-4
abundance: few
v_gene: TRBV6-1
d_gene: .
CDR3aa: CASSDLLRGSKNIQYF
CDR3nt: TGTGCCAGCAGTGACCTACTGAGGGGGTCCAAAAACATTCAGTACTTC

j_gene: TRBJ2-3
abundance: .
v_gene: TRBV10-3
d_gene: TRBD2
CDR3aa: CATAVSGGDAGTQYF
CDR3nt: TGTGCCACCGCGGTTAGCGGGGGGGATGCAGGTACGCAGTATTTT

j_gene: TRBJ1-1
abundance: few
v_gene: TRBV29-1
d_gene: TRBD1
CDR3aa: CSVAIAGQGMNTEAFF
CDR3nt: TGCAGCGTTGCCATCGCCGGACAGGGGATGAACACTGAAGCTTTCTTT